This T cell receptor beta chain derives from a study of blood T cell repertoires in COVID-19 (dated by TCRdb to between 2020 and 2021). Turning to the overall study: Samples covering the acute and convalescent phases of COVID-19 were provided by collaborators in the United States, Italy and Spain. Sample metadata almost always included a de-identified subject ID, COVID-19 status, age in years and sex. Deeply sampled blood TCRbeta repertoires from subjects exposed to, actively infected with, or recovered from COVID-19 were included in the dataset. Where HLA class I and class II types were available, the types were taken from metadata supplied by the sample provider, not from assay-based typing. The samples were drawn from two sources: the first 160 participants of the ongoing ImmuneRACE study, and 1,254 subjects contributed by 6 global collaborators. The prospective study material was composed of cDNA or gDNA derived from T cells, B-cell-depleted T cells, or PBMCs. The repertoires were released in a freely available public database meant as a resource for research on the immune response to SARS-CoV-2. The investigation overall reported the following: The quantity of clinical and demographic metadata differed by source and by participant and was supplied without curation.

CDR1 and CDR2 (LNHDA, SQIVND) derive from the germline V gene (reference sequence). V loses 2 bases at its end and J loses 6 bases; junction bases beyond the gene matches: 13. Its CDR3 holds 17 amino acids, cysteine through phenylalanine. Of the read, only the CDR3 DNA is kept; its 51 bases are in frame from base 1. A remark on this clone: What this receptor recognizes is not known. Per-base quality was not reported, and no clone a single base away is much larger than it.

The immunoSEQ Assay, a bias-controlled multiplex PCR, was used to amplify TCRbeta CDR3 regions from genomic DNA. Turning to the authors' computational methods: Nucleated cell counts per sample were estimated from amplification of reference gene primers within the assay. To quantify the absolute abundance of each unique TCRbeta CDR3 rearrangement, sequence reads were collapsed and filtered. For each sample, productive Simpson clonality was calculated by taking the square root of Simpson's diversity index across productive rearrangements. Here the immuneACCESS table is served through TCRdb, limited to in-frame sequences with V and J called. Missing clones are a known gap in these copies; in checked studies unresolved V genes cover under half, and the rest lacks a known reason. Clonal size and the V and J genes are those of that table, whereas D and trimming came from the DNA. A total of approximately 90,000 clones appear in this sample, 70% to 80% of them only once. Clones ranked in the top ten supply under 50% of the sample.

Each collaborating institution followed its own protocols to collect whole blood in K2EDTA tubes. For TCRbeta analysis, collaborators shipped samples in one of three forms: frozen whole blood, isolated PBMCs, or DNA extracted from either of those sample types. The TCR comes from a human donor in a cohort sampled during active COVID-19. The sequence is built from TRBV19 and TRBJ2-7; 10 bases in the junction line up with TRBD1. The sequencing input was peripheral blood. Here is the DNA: TGTGCCAGTAGTATATCTCCTCCGGGACAGGGGTTGATCGAGCAGTACTTC. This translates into CASSISPPGQGLIEQYF.